The 16 T cell receptor beta chains below come from one sample, sequenced in a study of memory CD4+ T cells and cytomegalovirus serostatus. Generated by immunoSEQ multiplex PCR, the TCRdb table keeps only in-frame clones and is missing some. The sample has over 40,000 clones; roughly 79% are singletons. The sort gate was single viable CD3+CD4+CD8-CD45RO+ cells for memory CD4+ T cells. The specimen was memory CD4+ T cells from blood. The receptors originated from an adult in good health and CMV-seronegative.

The chain uses TRBV5-1 and TRBJ2-1; D remains ambiguous. The germline gives CDR1 SGHRS, CDR2 YFSETQ. CDR3 size: 14 residues. The V and J ends lost 4 bases and 8 bases respectively, with 16 bases between them. In nucleotides, the CDR3 is TGCGCCAGCAGCGACGTCGTAGGTGGGTATGAGCAGTTCTTC. Amino acids: CASSDVVGGYEQFF.

The chain links TRBV6-1 to TRBJ2-3, with D perhaps matching TRBD2 (6 bases). This CDR3 contains 13 residues. Germline loops: CDR1 MNHNS, CDR2 SASEGT. V was shortened by 0 bases and J by 8 bases, with 9 bases between the two germline ends. The DNA of the CDR3 is TGTGCCAGCAGTGAAGCCTCAGCGGGTACGCAGTATTTT. Protein product: CASSEASAGTQYF.

This clone turned up a few times. The chain employs TRBV9 and TRBJ1-1; TRBD1 might be the D (6 bases). Trimming stripped 3 bases from V and 1 base from J, with 13 bases between. Germline CDR1 is SGDLS and CDR2 is YYNGEE. The CDR3 totals 15 residues. The CDR3 DNA reads TGTGCCAGCAGCGGAACACAGGGAGCGAACACTGAAGCTTTCTTT. Encoded protein: CASSGTQGANTEAFF.

V gene TRBV2 combines with J gene TRBJ2-3; TRBD1 agrees at 9 bases. Germline CDR1 SNHLY, CDR2 FYNNEI. V gave up 8 bases and J gave up 2 bases; unmatched junction bases: 8. The CDR3 consists of 15 residues. Written as DNA, the CDR3 is TGTGCCAGCGAATCAGGGACAGGGTCCACAGATACGCAGTATTTT. Amino acids: CASESGTGSTDTQYF.

V gene TRBV5-1 combines with J gene TRBJ1-1; D might be TRBD1 (6 bases). This CDR3 is 14 amino acids long. CDR1 and CDR2 (germline): SGHRS, YFSETQ. Trimming shortened V by 4 bases and J by 6 bases, and 16 bases separated the two germline ends. The CDR3 region is CASSPDRQGSEAFF. For the CDR3, the DNA is TGCGCCAGCAGCCCGGATCGCCAGGGGTCTGAAGCTTTCTTT.

The chain uses TRBV20-1 and TRBJ2-7; perhaps TRBD2 as D (5 bases). The germline V gene has CDR1 DFQATT and CDR2 SNEGSKA (reference sequence). V lost 5 bases, J lost 6 bases, and 11 bases lay in between. The CDR3 length is 11 residues. The chain's CDR3 is CSAVRSGEQYF. The CDR3 DNA sequence: TGCAGTGCTGTGAGAAGCGGCGAGCAGTACTTC.

The chain recombines TRBV4-1 with TRBJ1-2, with unresolved D. The germline gives CDR1 MGHRA, CDR2 YSYEKL. This CDR3 contains 15 residues. Trimming pared 0 bases from V and 4 bases from J, leaving 12 bases between. The CDR3, as DNA: TGCGCCAGCAGCCAAGAGGTGACGGTGCTCTATGGCTACACCTTC. The encoded protein is CASSQEVTVLYGYTF.

The chain has TRBV27 and TRBJ1-2; tentative D call: TRBD1 (5 bases). Germline loops: CDR1 MNHEY, CDR2 SMNVEV (reference sequence). The CDR3 loop spans 14 amino acids. V was cut by 5 bases and J by 4 bases, with 14 bases left in between. Here the CDR3 DNA reads TGTGCCAGCAGTCCGGGCGTCGGGGGCTATGGCTACACCTTC. Protein product: CASSPGVGGYGYTF.

CDR3 residues: CASSLAGVGGGAGELFF. CDR3 bases: TGTGCCAGCAGCTTGGCCGGAGTTGGAGGTGGGGCCGGGGAGCTGTTTTTT. This chain links TRBV5-6 with TRBJ2-2; possible D gene TRBD2, 5 bases. The V end lost 0 bases, the J end lost 6 bases, and 18 bases lay between the germline ends. CDR1 and CDR2 from the germline V gene are SGHDT and YYEEEE. This CDR3 is 17 amino acids long.

This sequence joins TRBV6-5 and TRBJ2-1, with 9 nucleotides matching TRBD1. V lost 6 bases to trimming and J lost 6 bases; unmatched junction nucleotides: 6. The CDR3 runs to 14 residues. Germline V gene lookup returns CDR1 MNHEY and CDR2 SVGAGI. The CDR3 nucleotides read TGTGCCAGCAGGCGGGACAGGGACACCAATGAGCAGTTCTTC. This codes for CASRRDRDTNEQFF.

This chain joins TRBV7-8 and TRBJ1-1; D perhaps matches TRBD1 (6 bases). The V end was cut by 0 bases, the J end by 11 bases, with 10 bases between. The V gene's germline CDR1 is SGHVS and CDR2 FQNEAQ. This CDR3 has 12 residues. This chain's CDR3 is CASSLAGGSAFF. The DNA of the CDR3 is TGTGCCAGCAGCTTAGCCGGGGGCTCGGCTTTCTTT.

In this sample, this clone turned up a few times. The chain couples TRBV5-1 to TRBJ1-2; D remains unclear. The CDR3 has 16 amino acids. Germline V gene lookup returns CDR1 SGHRS and CDR2 YFSETQ. Trimming left V 0 bases short and J 2 bases short, with 14 bases between. CDR3 nucleotides: TGCGCCAGCAGCTTGGGCCGATTGACTGAAAACTATGGCTACACCTTC. Residues: CASSLGRLTENYGYTF.

The chain carries TRBV6-5 and TRBJ2-1; 8 bases fit TRBD2. The CDR3 totals 13 residues. Germline V CDR1 and CDR2: MNHEY, SVGAGI. The V segment lost 6 bases and the J segment 10 bases; nucleotides outside the gene matches: 8. CDR3 DNA: TGTGCCAGCAGGGGGACTAGTGGAAGAGAGCAGTTCTTC. Protein product: CASRGTSGREQFF.

This clone appeared once. The CDR3, as DNA: TGCGCCAGCAAGGGGGGCGAGTGGGGCTACACCTTC. This gives the protein CASKGGEWGYTF. The V and J genes are TRBV5-1 and TRBJ1-2, with TRBD1 as a possible D gene (6 bases). V dropped 6 bases and J dropped 8 bases, with 14 bases sitting between them. Germline CDR1 is SGHRS and CDR2 is YFSETQ. The CDR3 runs to 12 residues.

The chain uses TRBV5-4 and TRBJ2-5, with 8 positions matching TRBD2. The CDR3 runs to 14 residues. Germline V gene lookup returns CDR1 SGHNT and CDR2 YYREEE (reference sequence). V shed 5 bases, J shed 5 bases, and the junction held 8 bases outside the gene matches. CDR3 protein: CASRSAGAGETQYF. Written as DNA, the CDR3 is TGTGCCAGCAGATCAGCGGGGGCGGGGGAGACCCAGTACTTC. The entire variable domain, with the rest obtained from reference TRBV5-4 and TRBJ2-5, is as follows: ETGVTQSPTHLIKTRGQQVTLRCSSQSGHNTVSWYQQALGQGPQFIFQYYREEENGRGNFPPRFSGLQFPNYSSELNVNALELDDSALYLCASRSAGAGETQYFGPGTRLLVL.

This clone appeared a few times. The rearrangement uses TRBV4-2 and TRBJ2-1; TRBD2 matches at 10 bases. The germline CDR1 and CDR2 sequences are LGHNA and YNFKEQ. Trimming took 0 bases from V and 4 from J; bases not matched to a gene: 12. The CDR3 contains 19 residues. The CDR3: CASSQDGRLAGAPYNEQFF. Here the CDR3 DNA reads TGTGCCAGCAGCCAAGATGGTAGGCTAGCGGGGGCACCGTACAATGAGCAGTTCTTC.